This T cell receptor (beta chain) stems from a study of blood T cell repertoires in COVID-19. Study as a whole: Samples taken during acute and convalescent COVID-19 were collected in the United States, Italy and Spain.

The table came from immunoSEQ multiplex PCR; TCRdb's copy has only in-frame clones and leaves some out. Among roughly 220,000 clones, 80% to 85% were seen once, and the ten largest hold 8% to 10%. The CDR3 sequence is 13 residues long. Germline CDR1 is SGDLS and CDR2 is YYNGEE. The ends were cut back, 5 bases at V and 3 bases at J, with 11 bases in the middle. The clonotype comes from a woman aged 80 or over with COVID-19, enrolled during active disease. This chain connects TRBV9 to TRBJ1-2, with unresolved D. Sequencing was done on a sample of peripheral blood. The CDR3 loop is CASSTEPDYGYTF. DNA for the CDR3: TGTGCCAGCAGTACCGAACCGGACTATGGCTACACCTTC.